The entry that follows covers one TCR beta chain sequence. J was trimmed by 6 bases and V by 1 base; bases with no gene match: 6. The CDR3 runs 14 residues. Germline-derived CDR1 and CDR2 are LNHNV and YYDKDF (reference sequence). TCRdb keeps only in-frame clones here, not all; method: immunoSEQ multiplex PCR. Of more than 250,000 clones listed, around 86% are singletons. Individuals aged roughly 18 to 100 years were recruited from 20 to 25 US areas. The data stem from a study of blood T cell repertoires in COVID-19. For the study at large: There were acute and convalescent COVID-19 samples, and they came from the United States, Italy and Spain.

The TCR comes from a woman aged 18-30 years who had recovered from COVID-19. The chain joins TRBV15 to TRBJ2-7; 7 bases map to TRBD1. The sequencing sample was made of PBMCs or T cells enriched from blood (not recorded which). CDR3 in amino acids: CATSRVRTGSEQYF. DNA of the CDR3: TGTGCCACCAGCAGAGTCCGGACAGGAAGCGAGCAGTACTTC.